What follows are 14 T cell receptor beta chains derived from one specimen sequenced in a study of blood T cell repertoires in COVID-19. Data came from immunoSEQ multiplex PCR; TCRdb stores just in-frame clones and leaves some out. The top ten clones hold less than 3% of a sample with some 160,000 clones, about 90% of them seen once. The sequencing input was peripheral blood. These TCRs come from a man aged 55 to 70 with acute or convalescent COVID-19.

This chain joins TRBV30 and TRBJ1-2, with D maybe TRBD1 (5 bases). Germline values: CDR1 GTSNPN, CDR2 SVGIG (reference sequence). The ends were cut back, 5 bases at V and 1 base at J, with 8 bases in the middle. This CDR3 has 12 amino acids. CDR3 sequence: CAWGALNYGYTF. For the CDR3, the DNA is TGTGCCTGGGGGGCCCTTAACTATGGCTACACCTTC.

The V gene is TRBV12-3 or TRBV12-4, the J gene TRBJ2-5, with D possibly matching TRBD1 (5 bases). V lost 5 bases and J lost 0, with 7 bases in between. CDR3 size: 13 residues. CDR3 sequence: CASSPTDQETQYF. DNA of the CDR3: TGTGCCAGCAGTCCGACAGACCAAGAGACCCAGTACTTC.

The chain couples TRBV12-3 or TRBV12-4 to TRBJ2-7; perhaps TRBD1 as D (6 bases). The CDR3 is made up of 13 amino acids. Between the trimmed V and J ends, which lost 4 bases and 6 bases, there was a span of 13 bases. CDR3 sequence reads: CASSSTDSAEQYF. In DNA, the CDR3 is TGTGCCAGCAGTTCGACGGACAGCGCCGAGCAGTACTTC.

The V gene is TRBV7-9, the J gene TRBJ1-4; D is perhaps TRBD1 (5 bases). Trimming removed 0 bases from V and 7 bases from J, with 12 bases in between. Germline CDR1 and CDR2: SEHNR and FQNEAQ (reference sequence). This CDR3 has 15 amino acids. The DNA for the CDR3 is TGTGCCAGCAGCTTAGCAATGGGGCGCTTTGAAAAACTGTTTTTT. As protein: CASSLAMGRFEKLFF.

This clone has only a few counts. This rearrangement joins TRBV11-2 to TRBJ2-1, with 8 bases matching TRBD2. V dropped 0 bases and J dropped 5; count of bases not matched to a gene: 6. This CDR3 has 16 amino acids. Germline CDR1 reads SGHAT; CDR2 reads FQNNGV. CDR3 protein: CASSLDRGGGNNEQFF. CDR3 nucleotide sequence: TGTGCCAGCAGCTTAGATCGGGGCGGGGGGAACAATGAGCAGTTCTTC. Variable domain in full (rest from reference TRBV11-2 and TRBJ2-1): EAGVAQSPRYKIIEKRQSVAFWCNPISGHATLYWYQQILGQGPKLLIQFQNNGVVDDSQLPKDRFSAERLKGVDSTLKIQPAKLEDSAVYLCASSLDRGGGNNEQFFGPGTRLTVL.

The chain couples TRBV2 to TRBJ2-1; 9 positions match TRBD2. Per the germline V gene, CDR1 is SNHLY and CDR2 is FYNNEI. The V and J ends lost 3 bases and 6 bases, in that order; junction bases with no gene match: 3. The CDR3 length is 14 residues. CDR3 in DNA: TGTGCCAGCAGTGAGCTAGCGGGGTTCAATGAGCAGTTCTTC. It yields the protein CASSELAGFNEQFF. The whole variable domain, remainder taken from reference TRBV2 and TRBJ2-1, is EPEVTQTPSHQVTQMGQEVILRCVPISNHLYFYWYRQILGQKVEFLVSFYNNEISEKSEIFDDQFSVERPDGSNFTLKIRSTKLEDSAMYFCASSELAGFNEQFFGPGTRLTVL.

The chain combines TRBV11-2 with TRBJ1-2; maybe TRBD1 (5 bases). Germline values: CDR1 SGHAT, CDR2 FQNNGV. V was pared by 5 bases and J by 4 bases, with 17 bases between. The CDR3 runs 15 residues. This CDR3 is CASSPSTQGTYGYTF. CDR3 bases: TGTGCCAGCAGCCCTTCCACGCAGGGAACCTATGGCTACACCTTC.

This rearrangement joins TRBV24-1 to TRBJ1-2, with TRBD1 identical over 7 bases. Losses at the gene ends were 4 bases for V and 6 bases for J; bases not matched to a gene: 10. CDR1 and CDR2 from the germline V gene are KGHDR and SFDVKD. The CDR3 contains 15 residues. CDR3 sequence (DNA): TGTGCCACCAGTGACCCCAAACAGACAGGGAATGGCTACACCTTC. It is translated as CATSDPKQTGNGYTF.

The chain recombines TRBV3-1 (or the pseudogene TRBV3-2) with TRBJ1-2; the match to TRBD1 covers 11 bases. There are 16 residues in the CDR3. Germline assignment: CDR1 LGHDT and CDR2 YNNKEL (reference sequence). J lost 3 bases, V lost 3 bases, and 6 bases had no gene match. The CDR3 sequence is CASSHLAGQGDYGYTF. Here the CDR3 DNA reads TGTGCCAGCAGCCACCTAGCGGGACAGGGGGACTATGGCTACACCTTC.

J is TRBJ1-6 and V is TRBV5-4, with D tentatively TRBD1 (5 bases). This CDR3 comprises 13 residues. Trimming shortened V by 4 bases and J by 10 bases, and 12 bases separated the two germline ends. In germline, CDR1 is SGHNT, CDR2 YYREEE (reference sequence). DNA of the CDR3: TGTGCCAGCAGCGGGACTAGGGAATCACCCCTCCACTTT. It translates to CASSGTRESPLHF.

This rearrangement joins TRBV3-1 (or the pseudogene TRBV3-2) to TRBJ1-6; weak D call: TRBD1 (5 bases). V was cut by 3 bases and J by 12 bases, with 12 bases left in between. This CDR3 comprises 13 residues. Germline assignment: CDR1 LGHDT and CDR2 YNNKEL (reference sequence). CDR3 sequence reads: CASSQQGSKPLHF. Here the CDR3 DNA reads TGTGCCAGCAGCCAGCAGGGCTCCAAACCCCTCCACTTT.

This clone was counted only a few times. The gene calls are TRBV5-6 and TRBJ2-7; TRBD2 is a possible D gene (6 bases). Trimming shortened V by 5 bases and J by 6 bases, and 18 bases separated the two germline ends. The CDR3 spans 14 residues. Germline V gene sequence: CDR1 SGHDT, CDR2 YYEEEE. The CDR3 region is CASRSRSGSGEQYF. CDR3 sequence (DNA): TGTGCCAGCAGGTCTCGATCCGGGAGTGGCGAGCAGTACTTC.

V gene TRBV27 combines with J gene TRBJ2-3; TRBD2 aligns across 10 bases. CDR1 MNHEY and CDR2 SMNVEV come from the germline V gene (reference sequence). Germline trimming cut 5 bases from V and 2 bases from J; bases unmatched to any gene: 7. This CDR3 is built from 16 residues. The CDR3 sequence is CASSKGLADLTDTQYF. The CDR3 DNA is TGTGCCAGCAGTAAAGGACTAGCGGATCTCACAGATACGCAGTATTTT.

The CDR3 region is CASSYPLAGGPNYF. CDR3 nucleotides: TGTGCCAGCAGTTACCCCCTAGCGGGGGGGCCGAACTATTTT. The chain is built from TRBV6-2 or TRBV6-3 and TRBJ2-3, with 12 bases that match TRBD2. Per germline, CDR1 MNHEY and CDR2 SVGEGT. V was pared by 2 bases and J by 15 bases, with 9 bases of the junction left unmatched. The CDR3 extends over 14 amino acids.